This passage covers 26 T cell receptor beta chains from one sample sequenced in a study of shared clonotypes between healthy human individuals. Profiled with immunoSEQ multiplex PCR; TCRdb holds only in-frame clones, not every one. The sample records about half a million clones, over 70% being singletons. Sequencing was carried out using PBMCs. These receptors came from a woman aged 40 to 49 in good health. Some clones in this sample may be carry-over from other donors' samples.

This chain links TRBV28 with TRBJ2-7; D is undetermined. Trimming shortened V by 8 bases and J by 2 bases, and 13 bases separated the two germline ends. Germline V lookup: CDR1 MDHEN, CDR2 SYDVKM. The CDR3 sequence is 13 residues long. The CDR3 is CASQGPLTYEQYF. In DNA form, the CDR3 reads TGTGCCAGCCAAGGACCGCTCACCTACGAGCAGTACTTC.

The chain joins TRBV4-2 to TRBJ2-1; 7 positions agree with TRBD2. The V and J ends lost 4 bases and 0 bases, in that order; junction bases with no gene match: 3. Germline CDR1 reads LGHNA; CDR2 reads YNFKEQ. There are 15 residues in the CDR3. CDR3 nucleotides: TGTGCCAGCAGCCCGCGGGAGAGCTCCTACAATGAGCAGTTCTTC. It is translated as CASSPRESSYNEQFF.

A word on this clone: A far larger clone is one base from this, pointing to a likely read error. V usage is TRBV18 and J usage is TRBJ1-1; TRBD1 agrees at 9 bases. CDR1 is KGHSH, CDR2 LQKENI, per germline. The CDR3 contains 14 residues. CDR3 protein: CASSLGQGHTKAFF. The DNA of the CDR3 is TGTGCCAGCTCACTGGGACAGGGACACACTAAAGCTTTCTTT.

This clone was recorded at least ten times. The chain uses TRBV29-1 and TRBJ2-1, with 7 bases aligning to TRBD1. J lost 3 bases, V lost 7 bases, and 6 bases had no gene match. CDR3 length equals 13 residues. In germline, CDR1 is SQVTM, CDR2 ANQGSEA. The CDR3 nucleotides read TGCAGCGCTTACAGGGGCATCTACAATGAGCAGTTCTTC. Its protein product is CSAYRGIYNEQFF.

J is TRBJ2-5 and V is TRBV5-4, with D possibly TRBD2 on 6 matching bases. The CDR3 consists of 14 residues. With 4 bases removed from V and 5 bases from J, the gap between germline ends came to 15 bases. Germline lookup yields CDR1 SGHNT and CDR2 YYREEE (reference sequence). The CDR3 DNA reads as TGTGCCAGCAGCCCTGGGACTGGAGCCGAGACCCAGTACTTC. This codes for CASSPGTGAETQYF.

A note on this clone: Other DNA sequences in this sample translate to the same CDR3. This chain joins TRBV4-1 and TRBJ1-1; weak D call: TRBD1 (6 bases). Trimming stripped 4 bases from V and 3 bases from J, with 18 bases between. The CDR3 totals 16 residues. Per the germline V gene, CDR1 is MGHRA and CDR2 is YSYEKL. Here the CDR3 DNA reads TGCGCCAGCAGCCCGAACAGGGTACTTGTAGACACTGAAGCTTTCTTT. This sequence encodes CASSPNRVLVDTEAFF.

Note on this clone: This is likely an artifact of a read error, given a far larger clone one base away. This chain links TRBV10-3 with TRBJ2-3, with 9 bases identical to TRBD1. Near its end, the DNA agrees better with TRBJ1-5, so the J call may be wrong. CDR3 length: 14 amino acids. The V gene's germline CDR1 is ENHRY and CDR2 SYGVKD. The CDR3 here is CAISGTGTTDTQHF. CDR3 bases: TGTGCCATCAGCGGGACAGGGACAACAGATACGCAGCATTTT.

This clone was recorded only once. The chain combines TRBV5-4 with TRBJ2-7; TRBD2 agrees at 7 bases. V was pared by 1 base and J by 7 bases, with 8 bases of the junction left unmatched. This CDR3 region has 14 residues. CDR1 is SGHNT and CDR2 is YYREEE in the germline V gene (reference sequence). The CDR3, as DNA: TGTGCCAGCAGCTTGAGGCTAGCGGTGCATGAGCAGTACTTC. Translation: CASSLRLAVHEQYF.

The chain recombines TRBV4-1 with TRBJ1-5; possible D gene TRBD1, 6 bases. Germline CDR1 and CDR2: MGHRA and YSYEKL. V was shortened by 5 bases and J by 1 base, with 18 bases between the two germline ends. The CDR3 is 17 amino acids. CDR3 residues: CASSEHPGTSSNQPQHF. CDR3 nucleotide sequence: TGCGCCAGCAGCGAACATCCCGGGACATCAAGCAATCAGCCCCAGCATTTT.

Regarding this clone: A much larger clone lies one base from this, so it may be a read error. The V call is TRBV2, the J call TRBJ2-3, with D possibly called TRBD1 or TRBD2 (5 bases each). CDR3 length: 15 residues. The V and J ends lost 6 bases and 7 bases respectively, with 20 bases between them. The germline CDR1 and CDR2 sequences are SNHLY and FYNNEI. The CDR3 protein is CASSEGQGRFYTQYF. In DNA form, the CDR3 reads TGTGCCAGCAGCGAGGGGCAGGGTCGGTTTTATACGCAGTATTTT. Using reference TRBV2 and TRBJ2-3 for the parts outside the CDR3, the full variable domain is EPEVTQTPSHQVTQMGQEVILRCVPISNHLYFYWYRQILGQKVEFLVSFYNNEISEKSEIFDDQFSVERPDGSNFTLKIRSTKLEDSAMYFCASSEGQGRFYTQYFGPGTRLTVL.

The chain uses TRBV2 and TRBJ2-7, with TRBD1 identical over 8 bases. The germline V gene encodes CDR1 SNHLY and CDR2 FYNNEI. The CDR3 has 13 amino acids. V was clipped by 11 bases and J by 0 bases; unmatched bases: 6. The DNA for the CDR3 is TGTGCCGGAGGACAGGGACTCTCCTACGAGCAGTACTTC. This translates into CAGGQGLSYEQYF. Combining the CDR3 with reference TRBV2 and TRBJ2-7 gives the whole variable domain EPEVTQTPSHQVTQMGQEVILRCVPISNHLYFYWYRQILGQKVEFLVSFYNNEISEKSEIFDDQFSVERPDGSNFTLKIRSTKLEDSAMYFCAGGQGLSYEQYFGPGTRLTVT.

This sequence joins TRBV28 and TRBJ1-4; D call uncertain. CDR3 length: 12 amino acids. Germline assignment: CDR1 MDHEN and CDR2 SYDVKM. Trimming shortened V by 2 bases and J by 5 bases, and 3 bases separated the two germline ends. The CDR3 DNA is TGTGCCAGCAGTTTACCAAATGAAAAACTGTTTTTT. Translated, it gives CASSLPNEKLFF.

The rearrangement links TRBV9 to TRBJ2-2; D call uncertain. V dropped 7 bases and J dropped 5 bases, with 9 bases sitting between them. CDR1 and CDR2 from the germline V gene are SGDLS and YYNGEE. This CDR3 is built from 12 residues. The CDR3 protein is CASSGLTGELFF. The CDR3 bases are TGTGCCAGCTCTGGGCTAACCGGGGAGCTGTTTTTT. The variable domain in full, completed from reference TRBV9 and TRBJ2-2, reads DSGVTQTPKHLITATGQRVTLRCSPRSGDLSVYWYQQSLDQGLQFLIQYYNGEERAKGNILERFSAQQFPDLHSELNLSSLELGDSALYFCASSGLTGELFFGEGSRLTVL.

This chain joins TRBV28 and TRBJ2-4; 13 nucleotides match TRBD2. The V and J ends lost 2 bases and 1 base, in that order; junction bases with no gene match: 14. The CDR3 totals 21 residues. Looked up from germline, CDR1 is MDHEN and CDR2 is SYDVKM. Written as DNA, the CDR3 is TGTGCCAGCAGTTTAGCCCGGACTAGCGGGAGAGGGACTATGGCCAAAAACATTCAGTACTTC. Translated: CASSLARTSGRGTMAKNIQYF.

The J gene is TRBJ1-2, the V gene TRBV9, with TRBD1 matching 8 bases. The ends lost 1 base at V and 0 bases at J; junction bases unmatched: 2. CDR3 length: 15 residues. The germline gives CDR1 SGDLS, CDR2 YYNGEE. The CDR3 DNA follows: TGTGCCAGCAGCGTAACAGGGGGGGCTAACTATGGCTACACCTTC. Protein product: CASSVTGGANYGYTF.

The CDR3 DNA follows: TGTGCCAGCAGCCCCATTGGGGGCAAGGCCTACGAGCAGTACTTC. Its protein is CASSPIGGKAYEQYF. This chain uses TRBV28 with TRBJ2-7, with a possible D match to TRBD1 (6 bases). The germline V gene has CDR1 MDHEN and CDR2 SYDVKM. The CDR3 contains 15 residues. V was cut by 6 bases and J by 2 bases, with 17 bases left in between. Looking up the rest from reference TRBV28 and TRBJ2-7 gives the full variable domain: DVKVTQSSRYLVKRTGEKVFLECVQDMDHENMFWYRQDPGLGLRLIYFSYDVKMKEKGDIPEGYSVSREKKERFSLILESASTNQTSMYLCASSPIGGKAYEQYFGPGTRLTVT.

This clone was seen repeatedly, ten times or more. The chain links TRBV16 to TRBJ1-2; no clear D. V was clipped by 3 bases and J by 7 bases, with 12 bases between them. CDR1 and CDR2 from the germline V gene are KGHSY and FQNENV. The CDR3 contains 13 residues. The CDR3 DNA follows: TGTGCCAGCAGCCATTCCTCGGGAAGTGGCTACACCTTC. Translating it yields CASSHSSGSGYTF.

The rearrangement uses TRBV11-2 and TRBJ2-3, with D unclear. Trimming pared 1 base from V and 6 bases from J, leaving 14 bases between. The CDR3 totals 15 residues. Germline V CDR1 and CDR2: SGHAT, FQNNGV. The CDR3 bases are TGTGCCAGCAGCTTAGTTCTCAGGTCGGCTGATACGCAGTATTTT. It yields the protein CASSLVLRSADTQYF.

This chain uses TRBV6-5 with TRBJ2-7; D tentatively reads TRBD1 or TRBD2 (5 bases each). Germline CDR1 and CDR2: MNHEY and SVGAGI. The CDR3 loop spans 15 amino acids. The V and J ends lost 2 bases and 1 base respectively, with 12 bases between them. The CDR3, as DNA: TGTGCCAGCAGTTACGGCCTTTGGGGGTCCTACGAGCAGTACTTC. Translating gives CASSYGLWGSYEQYF.

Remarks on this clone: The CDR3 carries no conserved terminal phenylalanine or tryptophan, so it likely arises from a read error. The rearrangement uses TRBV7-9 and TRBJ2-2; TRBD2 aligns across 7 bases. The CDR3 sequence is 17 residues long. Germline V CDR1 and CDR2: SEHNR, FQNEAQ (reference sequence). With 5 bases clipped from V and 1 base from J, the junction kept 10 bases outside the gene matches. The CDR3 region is CASSPGLADVNTGELFI. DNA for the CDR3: TGTGCCAGCAGCCCCGGCCTAGCGGACGTGAACACCGGGGAGCTGTTTATT.

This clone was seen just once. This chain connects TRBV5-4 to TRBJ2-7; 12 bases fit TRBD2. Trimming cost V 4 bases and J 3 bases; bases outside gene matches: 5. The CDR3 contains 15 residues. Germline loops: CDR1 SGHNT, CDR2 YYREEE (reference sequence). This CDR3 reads CASSPRLAGVYEQYF. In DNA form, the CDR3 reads TGTGCCAGCAGCCCCAGACTAGCGGGAGTCTACGAGCAGTACTTC.

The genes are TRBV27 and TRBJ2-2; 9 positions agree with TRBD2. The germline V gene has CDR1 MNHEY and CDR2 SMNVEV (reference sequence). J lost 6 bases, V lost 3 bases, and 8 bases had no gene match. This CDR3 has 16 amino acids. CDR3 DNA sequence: TGTGCCAGCAGTTTGATTAGCGGGAGCTTCTCCGGGGAGCTGTTTTTT. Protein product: CASSLISGSFSGELFF.

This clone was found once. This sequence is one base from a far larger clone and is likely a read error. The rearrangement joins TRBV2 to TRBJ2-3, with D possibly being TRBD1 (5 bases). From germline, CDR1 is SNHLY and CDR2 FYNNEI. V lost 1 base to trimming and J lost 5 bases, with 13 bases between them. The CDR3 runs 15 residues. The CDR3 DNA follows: TGTGCCAGCAGTGAAGATGGGCAGGGTGGAGATACGCAGTATTTT. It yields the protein CASSEDGQGGDTQYF.

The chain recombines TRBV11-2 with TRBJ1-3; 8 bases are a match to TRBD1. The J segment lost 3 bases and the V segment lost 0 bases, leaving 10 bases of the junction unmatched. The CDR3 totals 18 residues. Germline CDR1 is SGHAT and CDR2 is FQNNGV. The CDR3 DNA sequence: TGTGCCAGCAGCTTAGATAGTCCACGCAGGGGGCTTGGAAACACCATATATTTT. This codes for CASSLDSPRRGLGNTIYF.

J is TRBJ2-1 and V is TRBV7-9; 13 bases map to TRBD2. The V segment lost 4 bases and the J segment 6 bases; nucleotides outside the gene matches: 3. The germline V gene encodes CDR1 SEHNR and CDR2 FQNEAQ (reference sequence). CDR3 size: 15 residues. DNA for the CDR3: TGTGCCAGCAGCTCGACTAGCGGGAGGCGCAATGAGCAGTTCTTC. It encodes CASSSTSGRRNEQFF.

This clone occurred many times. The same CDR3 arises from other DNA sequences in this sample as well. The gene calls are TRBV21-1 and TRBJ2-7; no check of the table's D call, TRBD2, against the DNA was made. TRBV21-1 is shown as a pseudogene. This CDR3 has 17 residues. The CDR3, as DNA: TGTGCCAGCAGCCCCCCATCGCCTGTACATGAGACTTACGAGCAGTACTTC. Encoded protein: CASSPPSPVHETYEQYF.